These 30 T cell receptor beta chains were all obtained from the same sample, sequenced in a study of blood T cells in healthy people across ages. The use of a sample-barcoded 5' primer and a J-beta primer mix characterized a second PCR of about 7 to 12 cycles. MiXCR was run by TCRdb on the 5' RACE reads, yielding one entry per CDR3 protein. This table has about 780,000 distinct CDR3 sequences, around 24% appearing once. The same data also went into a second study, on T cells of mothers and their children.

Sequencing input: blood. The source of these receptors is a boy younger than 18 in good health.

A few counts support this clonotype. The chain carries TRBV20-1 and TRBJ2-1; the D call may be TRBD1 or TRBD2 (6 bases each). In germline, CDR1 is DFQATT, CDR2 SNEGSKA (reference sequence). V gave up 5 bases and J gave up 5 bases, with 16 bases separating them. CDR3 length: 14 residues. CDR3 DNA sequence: TGCAGTGCTGGAGGGAGGCAGGGGAACAATGAGCAGTTCTTC. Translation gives CSAGGRQGNNEQFF.

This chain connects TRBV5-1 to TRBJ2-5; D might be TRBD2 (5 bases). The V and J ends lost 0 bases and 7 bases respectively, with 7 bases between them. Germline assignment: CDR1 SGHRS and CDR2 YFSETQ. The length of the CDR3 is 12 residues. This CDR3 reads CASSLDEGTQYF. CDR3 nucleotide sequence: TGCGCCAGCAGCTTGGACGAGGGGACCCAGTACTTC.

The CDR3 DNA reads as TGTGCCAGCAGTTTATTGGAGGGTCTGGAGACCCAGTACTTC. Amino acids: CASSLLEGLETQYF. The chain links TRBV12-3 or TRBV12-4 to TRBJ2-5; a possible D gene is TRBD2 (6 bases). The CDR3 contains 14 residues. The V end lost 2 bases, the J end lost 5 bases, and 12 bases lay between the germline ends.

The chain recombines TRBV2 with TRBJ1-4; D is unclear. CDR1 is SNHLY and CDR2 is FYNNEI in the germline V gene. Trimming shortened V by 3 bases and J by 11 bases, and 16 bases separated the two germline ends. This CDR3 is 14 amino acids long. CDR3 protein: CASSEGSEAWKLFF. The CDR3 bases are TGTGCCAGCAGTGAGGGATCCGAGGCGTGGAAACTGTTTTTT.

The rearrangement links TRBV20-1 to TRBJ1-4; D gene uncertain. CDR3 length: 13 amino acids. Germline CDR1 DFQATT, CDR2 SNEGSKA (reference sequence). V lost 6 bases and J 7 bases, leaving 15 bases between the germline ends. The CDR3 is CSAPDGRTEKLFF. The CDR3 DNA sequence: TGCAGTGCCCCGGACGGGCGGACTGAAAAACTGTTTTTT.

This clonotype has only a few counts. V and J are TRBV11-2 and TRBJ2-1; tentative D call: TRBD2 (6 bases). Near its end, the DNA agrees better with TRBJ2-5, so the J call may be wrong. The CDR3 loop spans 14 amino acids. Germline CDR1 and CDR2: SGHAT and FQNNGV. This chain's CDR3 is CASNPSGEQETQYF. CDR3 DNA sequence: TGTGCCAGCAATCCTTCGGGGGAGCAAGAGACCCAGTACTTC.

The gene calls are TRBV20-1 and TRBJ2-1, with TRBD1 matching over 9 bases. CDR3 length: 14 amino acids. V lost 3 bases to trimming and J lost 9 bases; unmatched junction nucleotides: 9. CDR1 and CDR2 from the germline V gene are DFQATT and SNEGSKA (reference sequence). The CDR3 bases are TGCAGTGCTAGGGAAGACAGGGGGAACGGTGAGCAGTTCTTC. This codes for CSAREDRGNGEQFF.

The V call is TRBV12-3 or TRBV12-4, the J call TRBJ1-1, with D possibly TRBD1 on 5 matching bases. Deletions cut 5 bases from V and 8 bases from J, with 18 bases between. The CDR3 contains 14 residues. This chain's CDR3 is CASSPERGLTEAFF. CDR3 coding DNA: TGTGCCAGCAGTCCAGAGAGGGGTTTAACGGAAGCTTTCTTT.

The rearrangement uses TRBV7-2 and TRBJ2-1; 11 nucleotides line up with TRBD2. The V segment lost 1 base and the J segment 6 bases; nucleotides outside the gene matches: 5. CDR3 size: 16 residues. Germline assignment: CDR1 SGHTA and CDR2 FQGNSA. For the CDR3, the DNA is TGTGCCAGCAGCTTAGTCGGGACTAGCGGACTCAATGAGCAGTTCTTC. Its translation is CASSLVGTSGLNEQFF. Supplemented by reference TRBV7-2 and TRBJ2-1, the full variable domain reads GAGVSQSPSNKVTEKGKDVELRCDPISGHTALYWYRQSLGQGLEFLIYFQGNSAPDKSGLPSDRFSAERTGGSVSTLTIQRTQQEDSAVYLCASSLVGTSGLNEQFFGPGTRLTVL.

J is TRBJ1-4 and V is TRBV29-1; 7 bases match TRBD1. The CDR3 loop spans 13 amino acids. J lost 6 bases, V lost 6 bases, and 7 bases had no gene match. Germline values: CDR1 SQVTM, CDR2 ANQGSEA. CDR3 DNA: TGCAGCGTGCTGACAGGGAGGGATGAAAAACTGTTTTTT. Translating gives CSVLTGRDEKLFF. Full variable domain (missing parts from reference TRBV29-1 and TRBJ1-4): SAVISQKPSRDICQRGTSLTIQCQVDSQVTMMFWYRQQPGQSLTLIATANQGSEATYESGFVIDKFPISRPNLTFSTLTVSNMSPEDSSIYLCSVLTGRDEKLFFGSGTQLSVL.

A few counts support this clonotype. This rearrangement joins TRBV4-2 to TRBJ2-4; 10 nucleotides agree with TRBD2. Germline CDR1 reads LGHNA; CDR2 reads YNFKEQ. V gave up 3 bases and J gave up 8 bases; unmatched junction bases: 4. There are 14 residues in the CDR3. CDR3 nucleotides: TGTGCCAGCAGCCATAGCGGGGGGAGGGACATTCAGTACTTC. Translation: CASSHSGGRDIQYF.

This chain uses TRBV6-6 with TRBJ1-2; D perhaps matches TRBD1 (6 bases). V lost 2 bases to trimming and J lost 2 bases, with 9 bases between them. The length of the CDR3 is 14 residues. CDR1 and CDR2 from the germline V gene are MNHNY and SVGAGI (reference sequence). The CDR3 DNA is TGTGCCAGCAGTTACGAGGGGGTAAACTATGGCTACACCTTC. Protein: CASSYEGVNYGYTF.

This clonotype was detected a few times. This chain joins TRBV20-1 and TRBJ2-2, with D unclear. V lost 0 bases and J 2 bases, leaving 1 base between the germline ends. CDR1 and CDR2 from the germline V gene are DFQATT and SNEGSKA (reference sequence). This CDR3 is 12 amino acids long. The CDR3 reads CSARDNTGELFF. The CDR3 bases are TGCAGTGCTAGAGACAACACCGGGGAGCTGTTTTTT.

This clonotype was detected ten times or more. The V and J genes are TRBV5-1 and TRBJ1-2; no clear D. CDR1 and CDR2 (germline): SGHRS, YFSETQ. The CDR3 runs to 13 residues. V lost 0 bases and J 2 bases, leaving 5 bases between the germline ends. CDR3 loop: CASSLDGNYGYTF. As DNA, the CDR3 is TGCGCCAGCAGCTTGGACGGGAACTATGGCTACACCTTC.

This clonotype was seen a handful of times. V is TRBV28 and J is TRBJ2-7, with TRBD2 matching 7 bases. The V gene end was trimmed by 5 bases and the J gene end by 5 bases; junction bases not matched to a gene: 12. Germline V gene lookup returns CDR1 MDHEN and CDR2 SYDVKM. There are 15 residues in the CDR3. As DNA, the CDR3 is TGTGCCAGCAGTACCGCCCCCCGGGGGACTAACGAGCAGTACTTC. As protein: CASSTAPRGTNEQYF.

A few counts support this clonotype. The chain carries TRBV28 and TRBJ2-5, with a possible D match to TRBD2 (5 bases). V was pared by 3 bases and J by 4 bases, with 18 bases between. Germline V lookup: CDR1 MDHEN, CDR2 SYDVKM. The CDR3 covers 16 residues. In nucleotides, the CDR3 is TGTGCCAGCAGTTTGCGGCAACCGGGGTTACGAGAGACCCAGTACTTC. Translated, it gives CASSLRQPGLRETQYF.

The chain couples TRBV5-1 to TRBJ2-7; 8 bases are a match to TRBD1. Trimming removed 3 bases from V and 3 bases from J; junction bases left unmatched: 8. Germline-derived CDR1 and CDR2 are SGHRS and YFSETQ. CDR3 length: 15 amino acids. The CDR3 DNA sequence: TGCGCCAGCAGCTGGACAGGGTCAGGGGGCTACGAGCAGTACTTC. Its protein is CASSWTGSGGYEQYF.

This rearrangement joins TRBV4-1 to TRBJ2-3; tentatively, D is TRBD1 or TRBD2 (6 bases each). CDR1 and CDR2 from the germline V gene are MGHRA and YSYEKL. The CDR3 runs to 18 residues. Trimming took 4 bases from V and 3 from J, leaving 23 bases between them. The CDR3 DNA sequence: TGCGCCAGCAGCCGGATGACAGGAGGGGAAAGGATGACAGATACGCAGTATTTT. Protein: CASSRMTGGERMTDTQYF.

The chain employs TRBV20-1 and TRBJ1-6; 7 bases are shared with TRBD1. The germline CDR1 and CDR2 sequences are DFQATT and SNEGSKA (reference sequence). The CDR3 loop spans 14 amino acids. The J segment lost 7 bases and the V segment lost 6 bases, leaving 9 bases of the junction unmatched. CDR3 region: CSADRDGGNSPLHF. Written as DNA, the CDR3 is TGCAGTGCAGACAGGGATGGAGGAAATTCACCCCTCCACTTT.

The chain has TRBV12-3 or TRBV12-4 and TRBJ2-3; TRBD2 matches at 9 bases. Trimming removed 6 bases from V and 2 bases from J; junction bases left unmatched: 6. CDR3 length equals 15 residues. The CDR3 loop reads CASSWRGGNTDTQYF. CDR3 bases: TGTGCCAGCAGCTGGCGGGGGGGCAACACAGATACGCAGTATTTT.

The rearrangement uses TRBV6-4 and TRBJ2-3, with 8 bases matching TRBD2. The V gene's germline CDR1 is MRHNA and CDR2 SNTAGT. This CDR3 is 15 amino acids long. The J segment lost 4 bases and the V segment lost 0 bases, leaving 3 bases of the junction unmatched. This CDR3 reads CASSDSSGSADTQYF. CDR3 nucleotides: TGTGCCAGCAGTGACTCGAGCGGGAGTGCAGATACGCAGTATTTT.

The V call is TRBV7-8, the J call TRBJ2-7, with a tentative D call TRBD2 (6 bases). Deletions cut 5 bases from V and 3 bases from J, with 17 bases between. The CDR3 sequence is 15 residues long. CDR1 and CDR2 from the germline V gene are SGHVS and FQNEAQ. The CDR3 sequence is CASSRSGLAFYEQYF. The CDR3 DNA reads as TGTGCCAGCAGCCGATCGGGGCTAGCGTTCTACGAGCAGTACTTC.

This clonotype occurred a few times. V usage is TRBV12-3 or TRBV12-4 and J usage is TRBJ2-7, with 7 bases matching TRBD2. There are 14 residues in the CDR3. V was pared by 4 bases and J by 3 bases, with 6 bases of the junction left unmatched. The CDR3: CASSSGRERYEQYF. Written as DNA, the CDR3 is TGTGCCAGCAGTTCGGGGAGGGAGCGCTACGAGCAGTACTTC.

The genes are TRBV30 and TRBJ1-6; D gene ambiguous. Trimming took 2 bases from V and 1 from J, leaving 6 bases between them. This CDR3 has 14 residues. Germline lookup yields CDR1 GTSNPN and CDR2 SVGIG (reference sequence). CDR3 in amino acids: CAWSLGSYNSPLHF. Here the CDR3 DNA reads TGTGCCTGGAGTCTTGGGTCCTATAATTCACCCCTCCACTTT.

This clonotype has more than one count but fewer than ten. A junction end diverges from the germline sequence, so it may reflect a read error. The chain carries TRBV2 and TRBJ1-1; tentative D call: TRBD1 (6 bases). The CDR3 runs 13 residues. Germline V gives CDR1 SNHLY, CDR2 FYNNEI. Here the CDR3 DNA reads TGTGCCAGCACCGTAAGGACAGACACTGGAGCTTTCTTT. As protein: CASTVRTDTGAFF.

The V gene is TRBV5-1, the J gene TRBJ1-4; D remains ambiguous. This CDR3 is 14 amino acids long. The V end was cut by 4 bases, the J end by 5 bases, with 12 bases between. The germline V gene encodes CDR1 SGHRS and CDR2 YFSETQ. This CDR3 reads CASSPLTFNEKLFF. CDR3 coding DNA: TGCGCCAGCAGCCCGCTGACCTTCAATGAAAAACTGTTTTTT. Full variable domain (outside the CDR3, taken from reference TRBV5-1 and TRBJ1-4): KAGVTQTPRYLIKTRGQQVTLSCSPISGHRSVSWYQQTPGQGLQFLFEYFSETQRNKGNFPGRFSGRQFSNSRSEMNVSTLELGDSALYLCASSPLTFNEKLFFGSGTQLSVL.

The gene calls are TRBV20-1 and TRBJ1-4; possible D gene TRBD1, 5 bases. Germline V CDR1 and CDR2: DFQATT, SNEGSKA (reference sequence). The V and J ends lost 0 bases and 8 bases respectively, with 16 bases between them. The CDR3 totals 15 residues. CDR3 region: CSARDHAGMEEKLFF. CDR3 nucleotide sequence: TGCAGTGCTAGAGATCATGCAGGGATGGAGGAAAAACTGTTTTTT.

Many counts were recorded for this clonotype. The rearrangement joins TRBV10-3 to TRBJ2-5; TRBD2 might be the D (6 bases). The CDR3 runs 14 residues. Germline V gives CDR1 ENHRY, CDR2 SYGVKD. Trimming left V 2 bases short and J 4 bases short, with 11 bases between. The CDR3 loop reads CAISEGRLRETQYF. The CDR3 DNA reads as TGTGCCATCAGTGAGGGGAGGCTAAGAGAGACCCAGTACTTC.

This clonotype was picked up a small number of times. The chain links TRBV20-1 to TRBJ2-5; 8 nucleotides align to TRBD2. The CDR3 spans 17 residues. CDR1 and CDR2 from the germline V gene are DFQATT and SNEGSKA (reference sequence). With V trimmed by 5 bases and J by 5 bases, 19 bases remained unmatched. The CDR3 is CSACIEPGLGSGETQYF. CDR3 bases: TGCAGTGCTTGTATAGAACCGGGACTAGGCTCAGGGGAGACCCAGTACTTC.

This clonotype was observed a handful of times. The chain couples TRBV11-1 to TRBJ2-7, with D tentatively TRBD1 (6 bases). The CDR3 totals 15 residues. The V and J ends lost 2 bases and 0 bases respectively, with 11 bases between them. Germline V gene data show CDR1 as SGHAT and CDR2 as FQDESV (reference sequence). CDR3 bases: TGTGCCAGCAGCTTAACAGGGTCGACCTCCTACGAGCAGTACTTC. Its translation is CASSLTGSTSYEQYF.